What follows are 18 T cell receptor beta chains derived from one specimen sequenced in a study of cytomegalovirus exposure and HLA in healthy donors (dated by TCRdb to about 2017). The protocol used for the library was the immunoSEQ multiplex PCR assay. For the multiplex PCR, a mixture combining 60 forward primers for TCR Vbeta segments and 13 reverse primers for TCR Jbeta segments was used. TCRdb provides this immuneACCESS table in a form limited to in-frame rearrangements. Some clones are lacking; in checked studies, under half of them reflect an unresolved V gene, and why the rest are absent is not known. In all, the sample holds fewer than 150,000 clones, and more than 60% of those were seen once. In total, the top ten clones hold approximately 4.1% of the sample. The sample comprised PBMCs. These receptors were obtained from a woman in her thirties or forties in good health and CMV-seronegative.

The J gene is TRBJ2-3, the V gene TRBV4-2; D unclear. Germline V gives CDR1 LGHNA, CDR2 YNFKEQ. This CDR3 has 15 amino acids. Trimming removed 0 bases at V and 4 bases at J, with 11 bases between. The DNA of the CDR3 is TGTGCCAGCAGCCAAGAATTAAGGAGCGCAGATACGCAGTATTTT. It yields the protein CASSQELRSADTQYF.

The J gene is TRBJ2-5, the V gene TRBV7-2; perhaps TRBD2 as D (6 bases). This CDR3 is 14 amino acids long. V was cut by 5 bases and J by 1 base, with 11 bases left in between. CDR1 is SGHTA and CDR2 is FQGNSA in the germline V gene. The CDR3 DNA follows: TGTGCCAGCAGCCCAGGGAGGACCCAAGAGACCCAGTACTTC. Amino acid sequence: CASSPGRTQETQYF.

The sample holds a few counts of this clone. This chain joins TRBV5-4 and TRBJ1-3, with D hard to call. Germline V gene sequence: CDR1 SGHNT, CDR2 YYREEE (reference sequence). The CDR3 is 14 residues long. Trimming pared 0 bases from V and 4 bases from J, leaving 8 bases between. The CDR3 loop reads CASSLVGGGNTIYF. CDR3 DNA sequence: TGTGCCAGCAGCTTGGTAGGCGGCGGAAACACCATATATTTT.

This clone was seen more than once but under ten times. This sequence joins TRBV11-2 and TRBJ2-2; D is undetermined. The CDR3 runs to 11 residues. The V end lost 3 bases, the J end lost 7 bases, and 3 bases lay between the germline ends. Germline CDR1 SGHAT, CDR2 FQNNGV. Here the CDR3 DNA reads TGTGCCAGCAGCTTTCTCGGGGAGCTGTTTTTT. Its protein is CASSFLGELFF.

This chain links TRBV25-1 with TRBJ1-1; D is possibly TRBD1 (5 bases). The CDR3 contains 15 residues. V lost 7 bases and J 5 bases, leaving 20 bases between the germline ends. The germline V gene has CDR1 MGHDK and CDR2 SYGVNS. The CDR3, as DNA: TGTGCCAGCACCCCCCAGGGTACCTCAGGTACTGAAGCTTTCTTT. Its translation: CASTPQGTSGTEAFF.

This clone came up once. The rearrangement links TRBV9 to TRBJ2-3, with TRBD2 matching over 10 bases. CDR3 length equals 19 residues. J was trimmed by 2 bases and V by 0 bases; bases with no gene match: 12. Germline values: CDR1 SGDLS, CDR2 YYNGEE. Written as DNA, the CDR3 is TGTGCCAGCAGCGTAGGTCCAGCGGGGGGGACAACTTACACAGATACGCAGTATTTT. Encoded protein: CASSVGPAGGTTYTDTQYF.

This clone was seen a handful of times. As DNA, the CDR3 is TGTGCCAGTTTAATGGGGGCCGGGGCATCGCCTTTCTTT. It encodes CASLMGAGASPFF. The chain links TRBV19 to TRBJ1-1; a possible D gene is TRBD1 (6 bases). Trimming cost V 8 bases and J 12 bases, with 22 bases left between them. CDR1 is LNHDA and CDR2 is SQIVND in the germline V gene (reference sequence). This CDR3 region has 13 residues.

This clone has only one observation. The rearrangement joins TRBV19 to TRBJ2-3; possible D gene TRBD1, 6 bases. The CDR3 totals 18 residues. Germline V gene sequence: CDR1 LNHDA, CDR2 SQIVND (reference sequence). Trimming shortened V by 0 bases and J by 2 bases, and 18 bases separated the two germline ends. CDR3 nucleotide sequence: TGTGCCAGTAGTATAGATCGGAGAAAGACAGGTTACACAGATACGCAGTATTTT. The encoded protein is CASSIDRRKTGYTDTQYF.

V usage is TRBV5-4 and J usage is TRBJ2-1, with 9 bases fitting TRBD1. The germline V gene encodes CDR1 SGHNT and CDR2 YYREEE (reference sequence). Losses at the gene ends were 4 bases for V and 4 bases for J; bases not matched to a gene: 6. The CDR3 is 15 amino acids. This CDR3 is CASSTGQGIYNEQFF. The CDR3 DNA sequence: TGTGCCAGCAGCACAGGACAGGGGATATACAATGAGCAGTTCTTC.

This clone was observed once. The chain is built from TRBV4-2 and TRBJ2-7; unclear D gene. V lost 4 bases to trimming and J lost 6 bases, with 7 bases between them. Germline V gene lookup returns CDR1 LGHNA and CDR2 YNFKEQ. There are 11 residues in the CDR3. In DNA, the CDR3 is TGTGCCAGCAGCCGGTCCGGCGAGCAGTACTTC. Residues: CASSRSGEQYF.

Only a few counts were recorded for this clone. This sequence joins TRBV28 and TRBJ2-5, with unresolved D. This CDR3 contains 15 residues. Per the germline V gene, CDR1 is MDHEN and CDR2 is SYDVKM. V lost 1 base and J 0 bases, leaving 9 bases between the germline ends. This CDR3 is CASSLLSRNQETQYF. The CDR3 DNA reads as TGTGCCAGCAGTTTATTGTCCAGAAACCAAGAGACCCAGTACTTC.

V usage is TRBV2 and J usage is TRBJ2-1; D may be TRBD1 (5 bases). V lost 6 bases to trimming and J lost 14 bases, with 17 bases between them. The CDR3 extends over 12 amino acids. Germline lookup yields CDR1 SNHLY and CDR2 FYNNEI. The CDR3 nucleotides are TGTGCCAGCAGACCCAGAGGCCAAGGGGAGTTCTTC. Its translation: CASRPRGQGEFF.

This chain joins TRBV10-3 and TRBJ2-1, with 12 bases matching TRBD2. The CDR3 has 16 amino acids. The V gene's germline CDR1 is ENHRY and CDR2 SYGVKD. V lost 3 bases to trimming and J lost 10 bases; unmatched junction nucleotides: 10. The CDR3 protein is CAISDSRLAGAHEQFF. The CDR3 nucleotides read TGTGCCATCAGTGACTCCCGACTAGCGGGGGCCCACGAGCAGTTCTTC.

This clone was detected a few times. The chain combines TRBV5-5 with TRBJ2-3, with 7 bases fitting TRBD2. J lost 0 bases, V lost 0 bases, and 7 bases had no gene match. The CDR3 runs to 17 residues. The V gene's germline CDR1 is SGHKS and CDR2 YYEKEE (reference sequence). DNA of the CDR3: TGTGCCAGCAGCTTGGCCGGGACTACCAGGAGCACAGATACGCAGTATTTT. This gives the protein CASSLAGTTRSTDTQYF. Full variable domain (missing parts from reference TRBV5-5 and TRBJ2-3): DAGVTQSPTHLIKTRGQQVTLRCSPISGHKSVSWYQQVLGQGPQFIFQYYEKEERGRGNFPDRFSARQFPNYSSELNVNALLLGDSALYLCASSLAGTTRSTDTQYFGPGTRLTVL.

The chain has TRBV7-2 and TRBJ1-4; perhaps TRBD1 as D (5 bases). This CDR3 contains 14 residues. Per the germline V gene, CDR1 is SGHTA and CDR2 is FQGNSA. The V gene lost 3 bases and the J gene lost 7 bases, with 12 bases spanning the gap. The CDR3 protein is CASSFTPRGEKLFF. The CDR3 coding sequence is TGTGCCAGCAGCTTTACACCAAGGGGTGAAAAACTGTTTTTT.

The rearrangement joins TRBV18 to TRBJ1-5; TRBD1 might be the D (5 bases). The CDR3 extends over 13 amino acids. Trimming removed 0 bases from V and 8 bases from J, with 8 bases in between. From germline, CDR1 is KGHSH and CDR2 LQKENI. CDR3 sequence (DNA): TGTGCCAGCTCACCACCGGGGGGAGAGCCCCAGCATTTT. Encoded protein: CASSPPGGEPQHF.

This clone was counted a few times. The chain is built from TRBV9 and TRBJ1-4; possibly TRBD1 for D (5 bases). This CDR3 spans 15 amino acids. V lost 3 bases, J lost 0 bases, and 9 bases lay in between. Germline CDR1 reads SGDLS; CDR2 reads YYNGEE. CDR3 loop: CASSGQPATNEKLFF. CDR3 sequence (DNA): TGTGCCAGCAGCGGACAGCCCGCAACTAATGAAAAACTGTTTTTT.

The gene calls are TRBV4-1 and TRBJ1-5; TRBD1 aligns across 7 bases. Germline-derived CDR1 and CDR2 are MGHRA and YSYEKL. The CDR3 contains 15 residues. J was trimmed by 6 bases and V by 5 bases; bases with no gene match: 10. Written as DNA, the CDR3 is TGCGCCAGCAGCTTTCAACAGGGGCTGGGTCAGCCCCAGCATTTT. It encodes CASSFQQGLGQPQHF.